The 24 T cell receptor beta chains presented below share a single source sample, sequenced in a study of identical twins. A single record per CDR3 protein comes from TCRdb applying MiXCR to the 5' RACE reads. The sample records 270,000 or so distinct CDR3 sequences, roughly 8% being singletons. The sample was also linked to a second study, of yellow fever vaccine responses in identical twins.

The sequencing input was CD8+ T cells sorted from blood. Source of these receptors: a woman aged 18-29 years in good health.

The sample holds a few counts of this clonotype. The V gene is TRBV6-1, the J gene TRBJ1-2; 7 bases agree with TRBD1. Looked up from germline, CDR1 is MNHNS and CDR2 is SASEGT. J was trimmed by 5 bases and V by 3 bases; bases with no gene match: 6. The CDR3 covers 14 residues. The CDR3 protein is CASSERQGWYGYTF. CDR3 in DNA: TGTGCCAGCAGTGAGCGACAGGGCTGGTATGGCTACACCTTC.

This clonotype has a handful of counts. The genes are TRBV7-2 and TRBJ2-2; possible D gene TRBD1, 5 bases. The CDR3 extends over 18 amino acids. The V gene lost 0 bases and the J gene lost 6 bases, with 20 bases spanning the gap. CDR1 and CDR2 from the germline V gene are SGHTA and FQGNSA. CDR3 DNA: TGTGCCAGCAGCTTAGCTCCACTATGGGGCAGTTCTTCCGGGGAGCTGTTTTTT. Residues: CASSLAPLWGSSSGELFF.

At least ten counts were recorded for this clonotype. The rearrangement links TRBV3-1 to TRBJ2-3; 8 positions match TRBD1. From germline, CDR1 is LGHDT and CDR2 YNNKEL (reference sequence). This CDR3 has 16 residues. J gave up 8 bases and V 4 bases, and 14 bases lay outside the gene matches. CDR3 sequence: CASSPGQGRSRGTQYF. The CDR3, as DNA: TGTGCCAGCAGCCCCGGACAGGGTCGTAGCAGAGGTACGCAGTATTTT.

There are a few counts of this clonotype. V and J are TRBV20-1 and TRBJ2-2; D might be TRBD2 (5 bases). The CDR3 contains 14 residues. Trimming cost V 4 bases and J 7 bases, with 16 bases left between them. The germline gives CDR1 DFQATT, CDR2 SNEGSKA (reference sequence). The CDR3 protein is CSATRGLAGGELFF. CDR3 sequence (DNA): TGCAGTGCTACCCGGGGTTTGGCGGGCGGGGAGCTGTTTTTT.

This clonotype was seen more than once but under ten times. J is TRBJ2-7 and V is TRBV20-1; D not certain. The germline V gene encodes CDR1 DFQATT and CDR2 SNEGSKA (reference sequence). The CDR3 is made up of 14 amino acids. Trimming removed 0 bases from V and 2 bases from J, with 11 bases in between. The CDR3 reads CSARDNGLTYEQYF. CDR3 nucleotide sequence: TGCAGTGCTAGAGATAACGGCCTAACCTACGAGCAGTACTTC.

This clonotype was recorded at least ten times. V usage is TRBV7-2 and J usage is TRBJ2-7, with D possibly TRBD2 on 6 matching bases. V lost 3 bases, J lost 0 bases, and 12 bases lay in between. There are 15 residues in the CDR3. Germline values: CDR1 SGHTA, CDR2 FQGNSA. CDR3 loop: CASSFLAFSSYEQYF. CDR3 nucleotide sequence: TGTGCCAGCAGCTTCCTAGCGTTCAGCTCCTACGAGCAGTACTTC.

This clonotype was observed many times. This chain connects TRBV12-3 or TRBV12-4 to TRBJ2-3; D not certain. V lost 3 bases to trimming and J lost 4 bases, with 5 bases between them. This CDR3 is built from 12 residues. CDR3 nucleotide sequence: TGTGCCAGCAGTTTGGGGTCAGATACGCAGTATTTT. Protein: CASSLGSDTQYF.

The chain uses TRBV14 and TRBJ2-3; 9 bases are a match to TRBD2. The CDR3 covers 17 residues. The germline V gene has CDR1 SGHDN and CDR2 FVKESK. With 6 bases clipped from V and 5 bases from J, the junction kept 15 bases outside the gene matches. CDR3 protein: CASRPRMAGGPVDTQYF. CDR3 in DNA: TGTGCCAGCAGACCAAGGATGGCGGGGGGGCCGGTAGATACGCAGTATTTT.

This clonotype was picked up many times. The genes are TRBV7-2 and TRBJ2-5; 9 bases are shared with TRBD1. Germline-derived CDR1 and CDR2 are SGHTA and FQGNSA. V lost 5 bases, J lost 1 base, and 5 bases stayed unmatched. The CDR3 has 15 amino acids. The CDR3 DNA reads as TGTGCCAGCAGCCAGTGGACAGGGGCCCAAGAGACCCAGTACTTC. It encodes CASSQWTGAQETQYF. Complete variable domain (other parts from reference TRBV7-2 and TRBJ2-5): GAGVSQSPSNKVTEKGKDVELRCDPISGHTALYWYRQSLGQGLEFLIYFQGNSAPDKSGLPSDRFSAERTGGSVSTLTIQRTQQEDSAVYLCASSQWTGAQETQYFGPGTRLLVL.

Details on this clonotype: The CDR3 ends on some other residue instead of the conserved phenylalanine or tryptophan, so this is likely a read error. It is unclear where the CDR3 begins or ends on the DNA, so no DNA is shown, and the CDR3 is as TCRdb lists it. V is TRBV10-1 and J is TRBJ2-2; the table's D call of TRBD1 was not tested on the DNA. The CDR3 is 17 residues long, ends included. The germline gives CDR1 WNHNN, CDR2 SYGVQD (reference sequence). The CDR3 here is CDSSESVGATGKRARLV.

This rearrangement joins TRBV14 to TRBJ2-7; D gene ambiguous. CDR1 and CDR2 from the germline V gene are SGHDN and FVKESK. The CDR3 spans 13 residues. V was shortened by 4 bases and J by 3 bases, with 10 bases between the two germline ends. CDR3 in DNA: TGTGCCAGCAGCCCTCAATGGATCTACGAGCAGTACTTC. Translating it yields CASSPQWIYEQYF.

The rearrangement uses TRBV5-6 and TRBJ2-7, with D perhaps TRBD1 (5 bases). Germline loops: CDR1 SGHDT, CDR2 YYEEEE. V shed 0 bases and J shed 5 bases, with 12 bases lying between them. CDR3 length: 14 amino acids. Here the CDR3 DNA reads TGTGCCAGCAGCTTGGGGCAGGGAAGGGACGAGCAGTACTTC. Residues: CASSLGQGRDEQYF.

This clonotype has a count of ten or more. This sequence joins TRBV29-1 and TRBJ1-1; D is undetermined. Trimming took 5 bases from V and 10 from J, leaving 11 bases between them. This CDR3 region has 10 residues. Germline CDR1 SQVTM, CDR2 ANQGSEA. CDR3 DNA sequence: TGCAGCGTTCCCGGAGAGAGAGCTTTCTTT. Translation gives CSVPGERAFF.

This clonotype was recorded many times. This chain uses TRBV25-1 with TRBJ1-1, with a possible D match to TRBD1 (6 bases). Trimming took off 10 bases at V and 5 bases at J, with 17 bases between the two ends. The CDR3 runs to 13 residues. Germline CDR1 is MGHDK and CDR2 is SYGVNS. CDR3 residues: CATTRDTPTEAFF. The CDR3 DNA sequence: TGTGCCACCACCCGGGACACCCCAACTGAAGCTTTCTTT.

CDR3 in amino acids: CASSPRLAGIYEQYF. CDR3 bases: TGTGCCAGCAGTCCCCGACTAGCGGGAATCTACGAGCAGTACTTC. The V and J genes are TRBV27 and TRBJ2-7; 11 nucleotides align to TRBD2. V lost 5 bases, J lost 3 bases, and 6 bases stayed unmatched. The CDR3 spans 15 residues. The germline gives CDR1 MNHEY, CDR2 SMNVEV (reference sequence).

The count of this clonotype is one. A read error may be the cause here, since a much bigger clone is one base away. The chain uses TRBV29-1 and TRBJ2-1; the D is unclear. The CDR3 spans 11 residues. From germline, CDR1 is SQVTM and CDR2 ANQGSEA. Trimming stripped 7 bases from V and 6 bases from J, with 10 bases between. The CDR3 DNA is TGCAGCGGTTTACTACCCAATGAGCAGTTCTTC. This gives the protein CSGLLPNEQFF.

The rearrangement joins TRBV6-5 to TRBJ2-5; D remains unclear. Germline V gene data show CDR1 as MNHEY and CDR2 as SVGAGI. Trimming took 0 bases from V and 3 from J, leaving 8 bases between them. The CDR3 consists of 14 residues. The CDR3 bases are TGTGCCAGCAGTTACTCGGACGTTGAAGAGACCCAGTACTTC. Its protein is CASSYSDVEETQYF.

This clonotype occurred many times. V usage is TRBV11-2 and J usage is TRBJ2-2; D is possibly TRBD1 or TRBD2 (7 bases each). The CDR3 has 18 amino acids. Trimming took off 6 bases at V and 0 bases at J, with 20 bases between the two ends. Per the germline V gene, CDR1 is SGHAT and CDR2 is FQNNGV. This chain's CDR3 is CASSKVPPGGANTGELFF. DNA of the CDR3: TGTGCCAGCAGTAAAGTCCCCCCAGGGGGGGCGAACACCGGGGAGCTGTTTTTT.

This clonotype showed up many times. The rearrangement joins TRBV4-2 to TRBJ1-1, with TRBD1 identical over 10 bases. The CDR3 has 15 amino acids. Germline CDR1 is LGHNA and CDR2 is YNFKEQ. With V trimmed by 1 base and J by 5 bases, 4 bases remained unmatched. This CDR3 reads CASSQVRTGGTEAFF. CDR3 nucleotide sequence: TGTGCCAGCAGCCAAGTTCGGACAGGGGGAACTGAAGCTTTCTTT.

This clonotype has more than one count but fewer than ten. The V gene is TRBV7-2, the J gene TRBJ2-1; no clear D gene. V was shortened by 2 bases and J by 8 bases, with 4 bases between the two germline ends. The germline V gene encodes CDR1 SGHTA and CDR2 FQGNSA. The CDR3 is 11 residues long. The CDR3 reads CASSLPDEQFF. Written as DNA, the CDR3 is TGTGCCAGCAGCTTACCCGATGAGCAGTTCTTC.

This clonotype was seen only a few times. The DNA for the CDR3 is TGTGCCAGCAGTCCGTCCTCAGGTTTGGGGCAAGAGACCCAGTACTTC. It is translated as CASSPSSGLGQETQYF. The chain joins TRBV12-3 or TRBV12-4 to TRBJ2-5; no definite D call. V was cut by 5 bases and J by 2 bases, with 18 bases left in between. The CDR3 has 16 amino acids.

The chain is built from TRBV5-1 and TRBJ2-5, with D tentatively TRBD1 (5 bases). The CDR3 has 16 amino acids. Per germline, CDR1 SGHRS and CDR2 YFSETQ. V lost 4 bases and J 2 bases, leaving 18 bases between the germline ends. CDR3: CASSPPSAGSQETQYF. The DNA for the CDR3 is TGCGCCAGCAGCCCTCCGTCCGCAGGGTCACAAGAGACCCAGTACTTC.

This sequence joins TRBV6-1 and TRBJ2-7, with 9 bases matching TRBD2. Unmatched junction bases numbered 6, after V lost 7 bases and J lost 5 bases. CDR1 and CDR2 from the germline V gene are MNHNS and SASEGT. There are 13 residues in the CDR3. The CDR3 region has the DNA TGTGCCAGCAAAGCGGGAGGAACGAACGAGCAGTACTTC. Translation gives CASKAGGTNEQYF.

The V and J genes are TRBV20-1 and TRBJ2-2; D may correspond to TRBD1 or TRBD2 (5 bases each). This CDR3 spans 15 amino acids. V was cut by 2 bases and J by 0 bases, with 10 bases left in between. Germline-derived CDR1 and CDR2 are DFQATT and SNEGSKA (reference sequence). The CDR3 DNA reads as TGCAGTGCTAGACCCTGGGACGCGAACACCGGGGAGCTGTTTTTT. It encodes CSARPWDANTGELFF.